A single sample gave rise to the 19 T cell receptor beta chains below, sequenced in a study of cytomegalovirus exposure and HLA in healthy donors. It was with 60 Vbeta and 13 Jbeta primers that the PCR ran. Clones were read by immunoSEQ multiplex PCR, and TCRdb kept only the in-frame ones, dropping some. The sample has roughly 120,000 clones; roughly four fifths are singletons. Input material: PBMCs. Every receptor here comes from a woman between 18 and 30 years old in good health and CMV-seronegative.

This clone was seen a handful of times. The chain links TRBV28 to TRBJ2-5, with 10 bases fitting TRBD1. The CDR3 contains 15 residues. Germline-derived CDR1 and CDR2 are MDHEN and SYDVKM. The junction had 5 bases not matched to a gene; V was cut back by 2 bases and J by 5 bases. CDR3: CASSLRTGGRETQYF. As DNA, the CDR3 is TGTGCCAGCAGTTTAAGGACAGGGGGGCGGGAGACCCAGTACTTC.

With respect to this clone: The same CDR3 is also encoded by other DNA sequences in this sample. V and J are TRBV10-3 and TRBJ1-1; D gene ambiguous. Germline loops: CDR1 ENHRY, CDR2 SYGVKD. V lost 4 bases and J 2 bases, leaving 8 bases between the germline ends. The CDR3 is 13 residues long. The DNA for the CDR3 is TGTGCCATCAGTGGGGAGGGCAACACTGAAGCTTTCTTT. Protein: CAISGEGNTEAFF.

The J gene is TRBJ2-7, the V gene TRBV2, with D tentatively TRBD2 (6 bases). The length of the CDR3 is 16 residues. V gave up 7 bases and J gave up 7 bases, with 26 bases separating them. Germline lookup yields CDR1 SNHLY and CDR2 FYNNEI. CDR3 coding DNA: TGTGCCAGCACCCGGGCCCCCTTGGGTGGGCGGGGTGAGCAGTACTTC. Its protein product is CASTRAPLGGRGEQYF.

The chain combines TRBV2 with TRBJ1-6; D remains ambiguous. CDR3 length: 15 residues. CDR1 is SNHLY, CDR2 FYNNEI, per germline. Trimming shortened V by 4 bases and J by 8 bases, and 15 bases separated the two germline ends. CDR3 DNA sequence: TGTGCCAGCAGTGGGAGGCGGAATCCAGATTCACCCCTCCACTTT. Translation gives CASSGRRNPDSPLHF.

This CDR3 is CASSLAGNQPQHF. The CDR3 coding sequence is TGTGCCAGCAGCTTGGCGGGCAATCAGCCCCAGCATTTT. The chain links TRBV5-6 to TRBJ1-5; D call uncertain. The ends were cut back, 0 bases at V and 2 bases at J, with 3 bases in the middle. Germline V gene data show CDR1 as SGHDT and CDR2 as YYEEEE. The CDR3 extends over 13 amino acids.

The CDR3, as DNA: TGTGCCAGCAGCACGGGACAGGGGAACACCGGGGAGCTGTTTTTT. It codes for CASSTGQGNTGELFF. The rearrangement joins TRBV7-2 to TRBJ2-2, with TRBD1 identical over 9 bases. The CDR3 totals 15 residues. Germline CDR1 is SGHTA and CDR2 is FQGNSA. With 5 bases clipped from V and 1 base from J, the junction kept 2 bases outside the gene matches.

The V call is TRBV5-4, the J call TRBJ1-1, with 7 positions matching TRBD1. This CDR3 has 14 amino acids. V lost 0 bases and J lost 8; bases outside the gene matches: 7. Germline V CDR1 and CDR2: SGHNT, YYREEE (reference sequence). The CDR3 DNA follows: TGTGCCAGCAGCTTGGAGACAGGGAGTTACGAAGCTTTCTTT. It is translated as CASSLETGSYEAFF.

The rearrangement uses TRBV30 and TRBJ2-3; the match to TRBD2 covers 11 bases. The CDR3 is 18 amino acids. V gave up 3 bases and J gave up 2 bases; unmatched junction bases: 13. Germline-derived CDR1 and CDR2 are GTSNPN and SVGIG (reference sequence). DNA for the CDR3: TGTGCCTGGAGACTCTATATTAGCGGGGGGGCTGACACAGATACGCAGTATTTT. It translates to CAWRLYISGGADTDTQYF.

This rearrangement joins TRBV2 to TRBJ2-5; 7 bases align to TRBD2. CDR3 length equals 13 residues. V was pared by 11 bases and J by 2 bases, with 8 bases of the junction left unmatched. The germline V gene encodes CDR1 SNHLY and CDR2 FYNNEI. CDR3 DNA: TGTGCCGCGAGCCCGGGGGGACAAGAGACCCAGTACTTC. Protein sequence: CAASPGGQETQYF.

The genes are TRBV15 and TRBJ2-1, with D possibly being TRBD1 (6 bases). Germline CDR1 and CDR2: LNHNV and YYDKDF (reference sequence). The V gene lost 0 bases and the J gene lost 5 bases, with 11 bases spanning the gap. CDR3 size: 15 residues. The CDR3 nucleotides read TGTGCCACCAGCAGAGAACAGGGTCCAAACAATGAGCAGTTCTTC. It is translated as CATSREQGPNNEQFF.

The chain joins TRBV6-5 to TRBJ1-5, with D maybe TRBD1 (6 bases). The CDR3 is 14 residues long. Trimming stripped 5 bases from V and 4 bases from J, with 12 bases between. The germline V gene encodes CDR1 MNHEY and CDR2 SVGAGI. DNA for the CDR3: TGTGCCAGCAGTCTCAGGGGAACGAATCAGCCCCAGCATTTT. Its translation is CASSLRGTNQPQHF.

Here the CDR3 reads CASSLGAGNHEQYF. The CDR3 nucleotides are TGTGCCAGCAGTTTGGGGGCAGGTAACCACGAGCAGTACTTC. The chain employs TRBV27 and TRBJ2-7; D is possibly TRBD1 (6 bases). Per germline, CDR1 MNHEY and CDR2 SMNVEV (reference sequence). CDR3 length equals 14 residues. The V and J ends lost 3 bases and 5 bases respectively, with 14 bases between them.

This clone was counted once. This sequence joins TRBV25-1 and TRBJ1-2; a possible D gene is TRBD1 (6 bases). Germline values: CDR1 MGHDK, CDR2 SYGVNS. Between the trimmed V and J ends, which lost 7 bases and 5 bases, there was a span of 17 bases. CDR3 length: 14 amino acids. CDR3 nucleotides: TGTGCCAGCACCGGGACATTGAGTCCGTATGGCTACACCTTC. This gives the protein CASTGTLSPYGYTF.

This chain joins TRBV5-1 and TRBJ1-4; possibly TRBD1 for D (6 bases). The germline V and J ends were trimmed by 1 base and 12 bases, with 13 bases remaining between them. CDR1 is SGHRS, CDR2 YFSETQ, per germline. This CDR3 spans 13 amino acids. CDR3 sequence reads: CASSLPTGSELFF. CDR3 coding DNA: TGCGCCAGCAGCTTGCCGACAGGATCTGAACTGTTTTTT.

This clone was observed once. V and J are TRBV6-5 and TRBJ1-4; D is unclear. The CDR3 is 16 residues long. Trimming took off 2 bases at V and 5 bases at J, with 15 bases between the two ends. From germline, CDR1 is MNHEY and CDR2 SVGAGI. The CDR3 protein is CASSYQVTRPNEKLFF. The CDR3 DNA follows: TGTGCCAGCAGTTACCAGGTGACAAGGCCGAATGAAAAACTGTTTTTT.

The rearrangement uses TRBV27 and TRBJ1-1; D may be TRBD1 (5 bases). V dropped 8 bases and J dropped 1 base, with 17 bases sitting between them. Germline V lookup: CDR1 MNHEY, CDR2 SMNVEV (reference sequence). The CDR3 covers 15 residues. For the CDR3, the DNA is TGTGCCAGCCAAGCCAGGGTTGGTGGGAACACTGAAGCTTTCTTT. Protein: CASQARVGGNTEAFF.

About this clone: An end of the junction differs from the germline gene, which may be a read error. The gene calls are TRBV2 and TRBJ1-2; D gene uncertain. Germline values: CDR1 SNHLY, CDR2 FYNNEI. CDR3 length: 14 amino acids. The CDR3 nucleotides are TGTGCTAGCAGTCAGATAGAGGGTTACTATGGCTACACCTTC. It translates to CASSQIEGYYGYTF.

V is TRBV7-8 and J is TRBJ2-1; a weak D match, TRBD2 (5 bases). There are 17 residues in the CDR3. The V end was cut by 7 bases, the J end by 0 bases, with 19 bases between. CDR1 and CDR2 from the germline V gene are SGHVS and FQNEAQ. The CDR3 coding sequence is TGTGCCAGCACCCCTAGCATGTCACTTTTCTCCTACAATGAGCAGTTCTTC. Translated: CASTPSMSLFSYNEQFF.

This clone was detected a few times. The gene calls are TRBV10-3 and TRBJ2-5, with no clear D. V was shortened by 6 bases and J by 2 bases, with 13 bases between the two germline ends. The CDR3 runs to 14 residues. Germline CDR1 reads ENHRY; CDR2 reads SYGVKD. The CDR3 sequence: CAISRHDQQETQYF. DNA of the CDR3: TGTGCCATCAGCAGACACGACCAACAAGAGACCCAGTACTTC.